The 30 T cell receptor beta chains listed next were all sequenced from one sample in a study of T cell responses to AZD1222 COVID-19 vaccine. Libraries were prepared by immunoSEQ multiplex PCR; TCRdb keeps only in-frame clonotypes and omits some of them. This sample carries approximately 100,000 clones, just under 95% of them seen once, and the ten largest clones take around 2%. The material was peripheral blood, obtained on day 0 of AZD1222 vaccination. These receptors originate from an adult in good health.

The genes are TRBV12-3 or TRBV12-4 and TRBJ1-3; no definite D call. Trimming removed 8 bases at V and 1 base at J, with 9 bases between. This CDR3 has 13 amino acids. The CDR3 bases are TGTGCCAGCGTCTTTAGTTCTGGAAACACCATATATTTT. This encodes CASVFSSGNTIYF.

This sequence joins TRBV24-1 and TRBJ2-5; 14 nucleotides agree with TRBD2. This CDR3 contains 17 residues. Trimming at V came to 4 bases and at J to 5 bases, leaving 8 bases not matched to a gene. CDR1 is KGHDR, CDR2 SFDVKD, per germline. CDR3 region: CATSEAGLAGVGETQYF. The CDR3 DNA sequence: TGTGCCACCAGTGAGGCGGGACTAGCGGGAGTGGGGGAGACCCAGTACTTC.

The CDR3 region is CASSYTGQGGDGYTF. Written as DNA, the CDR3 is TGTGCCAGCAGTTACACTGGACAGGGAGGCGATGGCTACACCTTC. This chain joins TRBV6-5 and TRBJ1-2; the match to TRBD1 covers 8 bases. The CDR3 has 15 amino acids. V lost 2 bases and J lost 6; bases outside the gene matches: 8. Germline lookup yields CDR1 MNHEY and CDR2 SVGAGI.

The CDR3 region is CASSVTGSYGYTF. CDR3 bases: TGTGCCAGCAGTGTAACAGGGAGCTATGGCTACACCTTC. The chain uses TRBV12-3 or TRBV12-4 and TRBJ1-2, with D tentatively TRBD1 (6 bases). The CDR3 contains 13 residues. The germline V and J ends were trimmed by 5 bases and 4 bases, with 11 bases remaining between them.

The chain joins TRBV18 to TRBJ1-1; weak D call: TRBD1 (5 bases). The V and J ends lost 3 bases and 6 bases respectively, with 11 bases between them. The CDR3 runs 13 residues. CDR1 KGHSH and CDR2 LQKENI come from the germline V gene. The CDR3 loop is CASSPVGTSEAFF. The CDR3 DNA follows: TGTGCCAGCTCACCTGTAGGGACTTCTGAAGCTTTCTTT.

The rearrangement joins TRBV19 to TRBJ1-1; D gene unclear. CDR3 length: 13 amino acids. V lost 3 bases, J lost 1 base, and 6 bases lay in between. From germline, CDR1 is LNHDA and CDR2 SQIVND (reference sequence). CDR3 in amino acids: CASSISRNTEAFF. CDR3 DNA: TGTGCCAGTAGTATCAGCAGGAACACTGAAGCTTTCTTT.

CDR3 in DNA: TGTGCCAGCAGCCCCGCGGGGCCCTACGAGCAGTACTTC. As protein: CASSPAGPYEQYF. The V gene is TRBV5-8, the J gene TRBJ2-7; TRBD2 is a possible D gene (6 bases). CDR1 SGHTS and CDR2 YDEGEE come from the germline V gene. The CDR3 is 13 residues long. The V end was cut by 4 bases, the J end by 2 bases, with 10 bases between.

The chain is built from TRBV21-1 and TRBJ2-1; the table's TRBD1 call for D was not verified on the DNA. TRBV21-1 is noted as a pseudogene. CDR3 length: 15 amino acids. The CDR3: CASSKAQGLNNEQFF. The DNA of the CDR3 is TGTGCCAGCAGCAAAGCACAGGGGTTGAACAATGAGCAGTTCTTC.

The chain has TRBV19 and TRBJ2-1; TRBD2 matches 15 bases. V trimming: 4 bases; J trimming: 7 bases; junction bases outside the gene matches: 8. Germline CDR1 LNHDA, CDR2 SQIVND (reference sequence). The CDR3 extends over 17 amino acids. The CDR3 sequence is CASSTWTSGGAGNEQFF. The CDR3 nucleotides read TGTGCCAGTAGTACGTGGACTAGCGGGGGGGCCGGGAATGAGCAGTTCTTC.

The CDR3 loop is CASSQDQQGAWAPLHF. As DNA, the CDR3 is TGCGCCAGCAGCCAAGATCAGCAGGGGGCATGGGCGCCCCTCCACTTT. The chain uses TRBV4-1 and TRBJ1-6; 8 bases are shared with TRBD1. The CDR3 covers 16 residues. The germline V gene has CDR1 MGHRA and CDR2 YSYEKL. With V trimmed by 0 bases and J by 13 bases, 11 bases remained unmatched.

This chain connects TRBV11-2 to TRBJ1-2; no firm D call. Germline V gene data show CDR1 as SGHAT and CDR2 as FQNNGV. The length of the CDR3 is 14 residues. Trimming shortened V by 4 bases and J by 8 bases, and 17 bases separated the two germline ends. The CDR3 loop is CASSSLALRGGYTF. In nucleotides, the CDR3 is TGTGCCAGCAGCTCCTTAGCGCTTAGAGGCGGCTACACCTTC.

Worth noting for this clone: At one boundary the junction diverges from the germline segment, which might be a read error. The chain links TRBV9 to TRBJ1-4; maybe TRBD1 (6 bases). The germline V gene has CDR1 SGDLS and CDR2 YYNGEE. The CDR3 has 15 residues. This CDR3 is CASSVASGAKEKLFF. DNA of the CDR3: TGTGCCAGCAGCGTAGCCTCGGGGGCTAAGGAAAAACTGTTTTTT. The full variable domain, rest sourced from reference TRBV9 and TRBJ1-4, is DSGVTQTPKHLITATGQRVTLRCSPRSGDLSVYWYQQSLDQGLQFLIQYYNGEERAKGNILERFSAQQFPDLHSELNLSSLELGDSALYFCASSVASGAKEKLFFGSGTQLSVL.

The rearrangement links TRBV24-1 to TRBJ2-3; weak D call: TRBD2 (5 bases). V lost 1 base, J lost 4 bases, and 8 bases lay in between. The CDR3 has 14 residues. The germline gives CDR1 KGHDR, CDR2 SFDVKD. CDR3 loop: CATSDFLAADTQYF. In nucleotides, the CDR3 is TGTGCCACCAGTGATTTCCTAGCCGCAGATACGCAGTATTTT.

The rearrangement links TRBV7-3 to TRBJ2-1, with TRBD2 identical over 9 bases. This CDR3 comprises 16 residues. Germline V CDR1 and CDR2: SGHTA, FQGTGA. The V gene end was trimmed by 3 bases and the J gene end by 12 bases; junction bases not matched to a gene: 15. The CDR3 loop is CASSLVVLAGQDVQFF. The CDR3, as DNA: TGTGCCAGCAGCTTGGTGGTGCTAGCGGGGCAGGACGTGCAGTTCTTC.

V usage is TRBV19 and J usage is TRBJ1-2; tentative D call: TRBD1 (5 bases). The length of the CDR3 is 13 residues. V lost 10 bases, J lost 0 bases, and 12 bases lay in between. The germline CDR1 and CDR2 sequences are LNHDA and SQIVND (reference sequence). In nucleotides, the CDR3 is TGTGCCACACAATGGGGGTCTAACTATGGCTACACCTTC. It specifies CATQWGSNYGYTF.

As DNA, the CDR3 is TGTGCCAGTACCCCTAGGGCGGGTGTCACTGAAGCTTTCTTT. It translates to CASTPRAGVTEAFF. This rearrangement joins TRBV19 to TRBJ1-1; no clear D. V shed 7 bases and J shed 4 bases, with 16 bases lying between them. The CDR3 extends over 14 amino acids. Germline CDR1 is LNHDA and CDR2 is SQIVND (reference sequence).

The chain is built from TRBV5-6 and TRBJ1-6; 8 bases align to TRBD1. V dropped 3 bases and J dropped 10; count of bases not matched to a gene: 9. The length of the CDR3 is 15 residues. Germline CDR1 SGHDT, CDR2 YYEEEE. As DNA, the CDR3 is TGTGCCAGCAGCTACCTCAGGGGGCAGCGGTCACCCCTCCACTTT. It yields the protein CASSYLRGQRSPLHF.

The rearrangement joins TRBV18 to TRBJ1-3; D not certain. The V end was cut by 3 bases, the J end by 0 bases, with 15 bases between. This CDR3 is 17 amino acids long. CDR1 is KGHSH, CDR2 LQKENI, per germline. CDR3: CASSPGEAFNSGNTIYF. The CDR3 nucleotides are TGTGCCAGCTCACCCGGCGAAGCATTTAACTCTGGAAACACCATATATTTT.

In DNA form, the CDR3 reads TGCGCCAGCAGCCAAGAACGTATTAACGAGCAGTACTTC. Protein: CASSQERINEQYF. This rearrangement joins TRBV4-3 to TRBJ2-7; no reliable D call. The CDR3 extends over 13 amino acids. The germline CDR1 and CDR2 sequences are LGHNA and YSLEER. V lost 0 bases and J 5 bases, leaving 8 bases between the germline ends.

This clone was observed a handful of times. The rearrangement joins TRBV3-1 (or the pseudogene TRBV3-2) to TRBJ2-1; 10 bases fit TRBD2. The trim removed 4 bases at V and 7 bases at J, leaving 4 bases unmatched. This CDR3 contains 14 residues. Looked up from germline, CDR1 is LGHDT and CDR2 is YNNKEL (reference sequence). The DNA for the CDR3 is TGTGCCAGCAGCCCGGGACTAGCGAAGAATGAGCAGTTCTTC. It encodes CASSPGLAKNEQFF.

The chain links TRBV7-9 to TRBJ1-1, with a tentative D call TRBD1 (6 bases). The length of the CDR3 is 14 residues. The ends were cut back, 1 base at V and 1 base at J, with 7 bases in the middle. Germline V gives CDR1 SEHNR, CDR2 FQNEAQ (reference sequence). The CDR3 nucleotides are TGTGCCAGCAGCTTAGTACAGGGGAACACTGAAGCTTTCTTT. Its translation is CASSLVQGNTEAFF.

The chain couples TRBV28 to TRBJ1-2, with 7 bases identical to TRBD1. The CDR3 has 14 amino acids. Losses at the gene ends were 5 bases for V and 4 bases for J; bases not matched to a gene: 7. The germline CDR1 and CDR2 sequences are MDHEN and SYDVKM. The CDR3 loop reads CASSPLTGRYGYTF. CDR3 DNA: TGTGCCAGCAGTCCTCTGACAGGGCGCTATGGCTACACCTTC.

The chain carries TRBV7-9 and TRBJ1-1; maybe TRBD1 (5 bases). The length of the CDR3 is 17 residues. Trimming shortened V by 5 bases and J by 0 bases, and 19 bases separated the two germline ends. Germline V lookup: CDR1 SEHNR, CDR2 FQNEAQ (reference sequence). This CDR3 reads CASSLLPPGLMNTEAFF. CDR3 DNA sequence: TGTGCCAGCAGCCTACTGCCGCCAGGGTTGATGAACACTGAAGCTTTCTTT.

The genes are TRBV13 and TRBJ1-3; D is undetermined. The CDR3 runs 13 residues. The V end was cut by 5 bases, the J end by 4 bases, with 9 bases between. Germline V lookup: CDR1 PRHDT, CDR2 FYEKMQ (reference sequence). In nucleotides, the CDR3 is TGTGCCAGCAGCCCGTCGGGGGGAAACACCATATATTTT. Its protein product is CASSPSGGNTIYF.

The rearrangement joins TRBV5-6 to TRBJ1-2; D is ambiguous. Germline V gives CDR1 SGHDT, CDR2 YYEEEE. This CDR3 spans 14 amino acids. Between the trimmed V and J ends, which lost 0 bases and 6 bases, there was a span of 12 bases. This CDR3 reads CASSLASLGHGYTF. Written as DNA, the CDR3 is TGTGCCAGCAGCTTGGCTAGTCTAGGTCATGGCTACACCTTC.

V gene TRBV7-6 combines with J gene TRBJ2-7, with a weak D call TRBD1 (6 bases). The CDR3 contains 15 residues. The germline V and J ends were trimmed by 5 bases and 0 bases, with 14 bases remaining between them. Per the germline V gene, CDR1 is SGHVS and CDR2 is FNYEAQ. CDR3 loop: CASSPLDRSSYEQYF. The CDR3 DNA sequence: TGTGCCAGCAGCCCCCTGGACAGAAGCTCCTACGAGCAGTACTTC. The full variable domain, completed using reference TRBV7-6 and TRBJ2-7, is GAGVSQSPRYKVTKRGQDVALRCDPISGHVSLYWYRQALGQGPEFLTYFNYEAQQDKSGLPNDRFSAERPEGSISTLTIQRTEQRDSAMYRCASSPLDRSSYEQYFGPGTRLTVT.

The genes are TRBV5-6 and TRBJ1-2, with no clear D. V was shortened by 5 bases and J by 5 bases, with 16 bases between the two germline ends. Per germline, CDR1 SGHDT and CDR2 YYEEEE. The CDR3 is 14 amino acids. The CDR3 sequence: CASSLSQFGYGYTF. The CDR3 bases are TGTGCCAGCAGTCTTAGCCAGTTTGGGTATGGCTACACCTTC.

The J gene is TRBJ2-7, the V gene TRBV20-1; perhaps TRBD2 as D (5 bases). The germline gives CDR1 DFQATT, CDR2 SNEGSKA (reference sequence). The V end lost 3 bases, the J end lost 3 bases, and 15 bases lay between the germline ends. The CDR3 length is 14 residues. The CDR3, as DNA: TGCAGTGCTAGTCCTCGGGGTCCGGTCTACGAGCAGTACTTC. This sequence encodes CSASPRGPVYEQYF.

The chain uses TRBV19 and TRBJ1-2; perhaps TRBD1 as D (5 bases). This CDR3 comprises 15 residues. CDR1 is LNHDA and CDR2 is SQIVND in the germline V gene (reference sequence). Trimming took 5 bases from V and 6 from J, leaving 19 bases between them. This CDR3 is CASSVTGTRPNGYTF. For the CDR3, the DNA is TGTGCCAGTAGTGTTACCGGGACCCGACCGAATGGCTACACCTTC.

J is TRBJ1-2 and V is TRBV7-9, with unresolved D. Trimming removed 4 bases from V and 4 bases from J, with 10 bases in between. Germline CDR1 SEHNR, CDR2 FQNEAQ (reference sequence). The length of the CDR3 is 13 residues. In DNA, the CDR3 is TGTGCCAGCAGCTCTGTCCGGGGCTATGGCTACACCTTC. Translation gives CASSSVRGYGYTF.